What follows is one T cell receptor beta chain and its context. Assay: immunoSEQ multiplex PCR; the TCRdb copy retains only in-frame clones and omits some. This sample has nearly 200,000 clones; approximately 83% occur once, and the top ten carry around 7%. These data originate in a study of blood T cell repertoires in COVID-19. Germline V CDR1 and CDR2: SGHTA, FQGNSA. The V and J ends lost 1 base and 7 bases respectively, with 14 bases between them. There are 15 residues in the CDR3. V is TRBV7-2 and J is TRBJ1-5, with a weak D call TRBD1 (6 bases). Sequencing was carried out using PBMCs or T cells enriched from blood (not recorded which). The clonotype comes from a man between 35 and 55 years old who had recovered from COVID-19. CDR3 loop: CASSLEQGEGQPQHF. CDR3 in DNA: TGTGCCAGCAGCTTAGAACAGGGAGAGGGGCAGCCCCAGCATTTT.